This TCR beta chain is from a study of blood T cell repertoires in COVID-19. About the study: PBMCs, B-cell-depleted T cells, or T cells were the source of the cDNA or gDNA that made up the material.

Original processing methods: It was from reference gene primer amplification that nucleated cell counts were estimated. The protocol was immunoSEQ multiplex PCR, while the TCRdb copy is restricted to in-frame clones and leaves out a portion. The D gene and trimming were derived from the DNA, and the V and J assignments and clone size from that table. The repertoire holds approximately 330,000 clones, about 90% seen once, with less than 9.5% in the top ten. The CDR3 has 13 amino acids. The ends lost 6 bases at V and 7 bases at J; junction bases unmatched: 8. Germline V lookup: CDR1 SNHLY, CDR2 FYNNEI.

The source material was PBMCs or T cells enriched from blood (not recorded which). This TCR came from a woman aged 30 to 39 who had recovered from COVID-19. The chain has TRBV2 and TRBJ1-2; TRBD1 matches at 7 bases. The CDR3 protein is CASRADRVGGYTF. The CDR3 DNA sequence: TGTGCCAGCAGGGCTGACAGGGTCGGTGGCTACACCTTC.